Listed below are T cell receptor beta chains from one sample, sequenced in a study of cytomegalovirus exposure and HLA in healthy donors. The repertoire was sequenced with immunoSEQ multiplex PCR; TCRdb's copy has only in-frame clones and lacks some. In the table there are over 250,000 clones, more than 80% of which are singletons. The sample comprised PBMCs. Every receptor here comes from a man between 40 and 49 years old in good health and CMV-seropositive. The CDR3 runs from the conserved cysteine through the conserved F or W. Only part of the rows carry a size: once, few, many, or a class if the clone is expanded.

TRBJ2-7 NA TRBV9 CASSPRVAGYEQYF
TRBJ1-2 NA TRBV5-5 CASSLDRGLDGYTF
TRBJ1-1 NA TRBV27 CASSSTGAEAFF
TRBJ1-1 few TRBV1 CTSSQEQGNTEAFF
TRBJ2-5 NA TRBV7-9 CASSFGTGGSPQYF
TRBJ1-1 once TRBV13 CASSLFRGSVNTEAFF
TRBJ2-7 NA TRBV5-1 CASKGVSVDEQYF
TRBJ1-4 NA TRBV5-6 CASSTRMGQGAEKLFF
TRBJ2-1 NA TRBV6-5 CASTAGRLPRNEQFF
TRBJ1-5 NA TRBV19 CASSSTGDRGNQPQHF
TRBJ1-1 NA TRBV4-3 CASSQDEGLMNTEAFF
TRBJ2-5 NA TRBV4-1 CASSQAGSGSRETQYF
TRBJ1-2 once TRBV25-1 CASSEGAAYGYTF
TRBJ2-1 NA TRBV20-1 CSARDTGQFF
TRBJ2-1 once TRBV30 CAWRKTGTGSYNEQFF
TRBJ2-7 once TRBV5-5 CASSLWDSSYEQYF
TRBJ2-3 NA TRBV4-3 CASSQGLAGGSDTQYF
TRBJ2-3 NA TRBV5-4 CASSPTSTDTQYF
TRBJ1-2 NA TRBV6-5 CASIGQGRYGYTF